This entry features one TCR beta chain sequence. Its target antigen remains unknown. Per-base qualities were not stored, and no clone one base away is much larger. The data stem from a study of post-analysis software for immune sequencing data (dated by TCRdb to the mid-2010s). With respect to the entire study: Relapsing-remitting, secondary progressive and progressive-relapsing multiple sclerosis were recorded as disease courses, and subtype annotation was lacking for some patients. A subset of samples was prepared in parallel using single-end sample barcoding, then pooled and co-amplified after Illumina adapter ligation. Patient repertoires were compared against 10 to 12 previously published healthy control repertoires from donors aged roughly 6 to 28 years. Paper-wide results and their limitations: When samples were clustered directly using the F measure, samples prepared in the same batch co-clustered strongly, which prompted a batch-effect correction. Normalized Chao1 diversity was significantly lower in multiple sclerosis patients than controls, suggesting substantial peripheral T-cell clonal expansion. The multiple sclerosis patient group was slightly younger than the control group.

The time point label, as the study defines it: second blood draw from one MS patient after hematopoietic stem cell transplantation. TCR beta repertoires were profiled from peripheral blood of roughly 13 young patients with multiple sclerosis to demonstrate the VDJtools post-analysis software. The multiple sclerosis patients were children and adolescents between roughly 6 and 16 years of age. The library relied on PCR. These reads were obtained on an Illumina HiSeq 2500. Unique molecular identifiers were incorporated into TCR beta cDNA libraries to reduce PCR and sequencing biases. Per 1 to 10 million input T cells, approximately 500,000 cDNA molecules were obtained, such that each molecule approximated one T cell. The patient libraries were prepared and sequenced using the same protocol as the earlier healthy control dataset. Within a given batch, samples were prepared together, multiplexed and sequenced on the same HiSeq lane. Regarding the original processing steps: MIGEC was used to process the raw barcoded reads, and molecular identifier groups with only a single read were discarded before consensus assembly and CDR3 extraction. VDJtools was used for post-analysis of the clonotype tables, with diversity normalized by down-sampling every dataset to the smallest sample size. To correct batch-related cross-sample contamination, repertoire overlap clustering matched CDR3 amino acid sequences but not nucleotide sequences. In TCRdb, the public reads were trimmed at Q25 with fastp and aligned with MiXCR, with productive beta chains retained. CDR3 protein duplicates are merged, each entry listing the most common genes and DNA. These V and J calls derive from TCRdb rather than the authors' analysis. This sample gives some 160,000 distinct CDR3 sequences in total; approximately 35% of them show up just once. About 26% of the sample is held by the ten biggest clonotypes.

The sequence was obtained from a girl aged 5 to 17 with multiple sclerosis. Donor details come from another sample of the same person, matched by shared clones. The starting material was blood, obtained after autologous hematopoietic stem cell transplantation.

The nucleotides are TGTGCCAGTAGCGCTAGACAGTCGGGGAACACTGAAGCTTTCTTT. Translated, this gives CASSARQSGNTEAFF. The V gene is TRBV19 and the J gene is TRBJ1-1; the D gene is perhaps TRBD1, from 5 matching bases. The CDR3 measures 15 amino acids from cysteine to phenylalanine. The kept DNA is CDR3 alone, 45 bases in frame from the first base. As encoded in the germline V gene (reference sequence), CDR1 is LNHDA while CDR2 is SQIVND. V sheds 6 bases and J sheds 1 base, leaving 15 bases between their ends.